One sample yielded the 22 T cell receptor beta chains listed below, sequenced in a study of T cells in Graves' hyperthyroidism and ophthalmopathy. Amplification yielded TCR beta CDR3 regions, with RNA transcripts as the source. First-round RT-PCR targeting the TCR CDR3 was performed with the HTBI primer set. TCRdb fed the multiplex PCR reads into MiXCR, producing one record per CDR3 protein. The sample records 410,000 or so distinct CDR3 sequences, about 15% being singletons. Sequencing used blood. The receptors derive from a man younger than 30 with Graves' ophthalmopathy.

The sample holds many counts of this clonotype. The gene calls are TRBV7-2 and TRBJ2-7, with TRBD2 matching over 10 bases. V trimming: 2 bases; J trimming: 4 bases; junction bases outside the gene matches: 8. This CDR3 comprises 16 residues. Germline CDR1 reads SGHTA; CDR2 reads FQGNSA. The CDR3 is CASSLIGLAGDYEQYF. CDR3 DNA sequence: TGTGCCAGCAGCTTAATAGGTCTAGCGGGAGATTACGAGCAGTACTTC.

This clonotype was picked up a small number of times. This rearrangement joins TRBV5-4 to TRBJ2-5; 16 bases match TRBD2. V lost 5 bases, J lost 6 bases, and 10 bases stayed unmatched. Per the germline V gene, CDR1 is SGHNT and CDR2 is YYREEE (reference sequence). This CDR3 spans 17 amino acids. This CDR3 reads CASSPGTSGRVSKTQYF. DNA for the CDR3: TGTGCCAGCAGTCCCGGGACTAGCGGGAGGGTGTCAAAGACCCAGTACTTC.

In its sample, this clonotype was seen once. The chain carries TRBV10-3 and TRBJ1-6; D is perhaps TRBD1 (5 bases). Germline V lookup: CDR1 ENHRY, CDR2 SYGVKD. CDR3 length: 13 amino acids. Trimming cost V 2 bases and J 10 bases, with 9 bases left between them. The CDR3 sequence: CAISEARDSPLHF. DNA for the CDR3: TGTGCCATCAGTGAGGCCAGGGACTCACCCCTCCACTTT.

This clonotype was seen only a few times. The junction departs from germline at one end; a sequencing error may be responsible. The CDR3 coding sequence is TGTGCCAGCAGTTTTCGCGGGAGCGTTGGCGAGCAGCACTTC. It is translated as CASSFRGSVGEQHF. The chain recombines TRBV27 with TRBJ2-7, with 7 bases aligning to TRBD2. CDR3 length equals 14 residues. Per the germline V gene, CDR1 is MNHEY and CDR2 is SMNVEV (reference sequence).

This clonotype was counted ten times or more. The chain uses TRBV27 and TRBJ2-5; 12 bases agree with TRBD1. The germline V gene has CDR1 MNHEY and CDR2 SMNVEV (reference sequence). CDR3 length: 18 amino acids. V trimming: 3 bases; J trimming: 4 bases; junction bases outside the gene matches: 12. As DNA, the CDR3 is TGTGCCAGCAGTTTTGGCCCTCCGGGACAGGGGGCAGGAGAGACCCAGTACTTC. This encodes CASSFGPPGQGAGETQYF.

The sample holds many counts of this clonotype. The chain has TRBV18 and TRBJ2-1; 7 bases agree with TRBD1. V lost 3 bases and J lost 6; bases outside the gene matches: 2. Per the germline V gene, CDR1 is KGHSH and CDR2 is LQKENI. The CDR3 contains 13 residues. The CDR3 bases are TGTGCCAGCTCACCTGGGACAGTCAATGAGCAGTTCTTC. This codes for CASSPGTVNEQFF.

This clonotype was found many times. CDR3 bases: TGTGCCAGCAGTTTTTCATTGACGGGTGAGACCCAGTACTTC. It codes for CASSFSLTGETQYF. The gene calls are TRBV12-3 or TRBV12-4 and TRBJ2-5; D unclear. CDR3 length equals 14 residues. Trimming removed 3 bases at V and 5 bases at J, with 13 bases between.

Comment on this clonotype: A clone one base away is much larger, so this may be a read error. The V gene is TRBV2, the J gene TRBJ2-7; the match to TRBD2 covers 10 bases. The CDR3 length is 16 residues. The germline gives CDR1 SNHLY, CDR2 FYNNEI. Germline trimming cut 5 bases from V and 6 bases from J; bases unmatched to any gene: 13. The CDR3 protein is CASSNPTSGTHREQYF. The CDR3 DNA is TGTGCCAGCAGTAACCCAACTAGCGGGACCCATCGCGAGCAGTACTTC.

The chain couples TRBV18 to TRBJ2-3; D possibly corresponds to TRBD2 (5 bases). Trimming took 2 bases from V and 3 from J, leaving 18 bases between them. Per the germline V gene, CDR1 is KGHSH and CDR2 is LQKENI. The CDR3 runs to 17 residues. The CDR3 spells CASSPGAVPRGTDTQYF. CDR3 DNA: TGTGCCAGCTCACCAGGAGCGGTACCCCGGGGAACAGATACGCAGTATTTT.

This clonotype has just a few counts. The V gene is TRBV2, the J gene TRBJ2-1; 8 bases are a match to TRBD1. Looked up from germline, CDR1 is SNHLY and CDR2 is FYNNEI. V gave up 5 bases and J gave up 2 bases; unmatched junction bases: 5. This CDR3 is 15 amino acids long. The CDR3 region has the DNA TGTGCCAGCAGTTCCGGACAGGGAGCCTACAATGAGCAGTTCTTC. Amino acid sequence: CASSSGQGAYNEQFF.

There are many counts of this clonotype. CDR3 protein: CSVIGVGAGTEAFF. CDR3 sequence (DNA): TGCAGTGTAATCGGTGTGGGCGCGGGTACTGAAGCTTTCTTT. The rearrangement links TRBV20-1 to TRBJ1-1; no clear D gene. Trimming left V 7 bases short and J 5 bases short, with 20 bases between. This CDR3 spans 14 amino acids. Germline loops: CDR1 DFQATT, CDR2 SNEGSKA (reference sequence).

This clonotype was counted ten times or more. This chain uses TRBV10-2 with TRBJ1-5; no definite D call. Germline loops: CDR1 WSHSY, CDR2 SAAADI. V dropped 7 bases and J dropped 0 bases, with 7 bases sitting between them. The CDR3 totals 13 residues. Here the CDR3 reads CASTVNSNQPQHF. As DNA, the CDR3 is TGCGCCAGCACAGTTAATAGCAATCAGCCCCAGCATTTT.

This clonotype was picked up one time. A much larger clone sits a single nucleotide away, making a read error possible. The final CDR3 position lacks the conserved phenylalanine or tryptophan, pointing to a likely read error. The chain has TRBV6-1 and TRBJ2-3, with 12 bases that match TRBD2. With V trimmed by 6 bases and J by 3 bases, 4 bases remained unmatched. The germline V gene encodes CDR1 MNHNS and CDR2 SASEGT. The CDR3 covers 15 residues. This CDR3 is CASRSTSGGTDTQYS. In nucleotides, the CDR3 is TGTGCCAGCAGATCGACTAGCGGGGGTACAGATACGCAGTATTCT.

This clonotype was observed many times. The rearrangement links TRBV5-5 to TRBJ2-7, with D tentatively TRBD1 (6 bases). The CDR3 extends over 15 amino acids. Per germline, CDR1 SGHKS and CDR2 YYEKEE (reference sequence). Trimming took 3 bases from V and 1 from J, leaving 14 bases between them. The CDR3 DNA reads TGTGCCAGCAGCTGGATTTCAGGGGCTTCCTACGAGCAGTACTTC. It specifies CASSWISGASYEQYF.

As to this clonotype: Being one base from a much bigger clone, this may be a read error. V is TRBV30 and J is TRBJ1-1; D is ambiguous. The germline V and J ends were trimmed by 1 base and 11 bases, with 11 bases remaining between them. The CDR3 is made up of 11 amino acids. From germline, CDR1 is GTSNPN and CDR2 SVGIG (reference sequence). In DNA form, the CDR3 reads TGTGCCTGGAGTGCAAGCGGGTGGGCTTTCTTT. This translates into CAWSASGWAFF.

This clonotype was observed at least ten times. The chain couples TRBV7-9 to TRBJ2-1, with no clear D. In germline, CDR1 is SEHNR, CDR2 FQNEAQ (reference sequence). The V end lost 4 bases, the J end lost 4 bases, and 11 bases lay between the germline ends. This CDR3 has 14 residues. This CDR3 reads CASSSGPIYNEQFF. In DNA, the CDR3 is TGTGCCAGCAGCTCTGGGCCCATATACAATGAGCAGTTCTTC. Full variable domain (outside the CDR3, taken from reference TRBV7-9 and TRBJ2-1): DTGVSQNPRHKITKRGQNVTFRCDPISEHNRLYWYRQTLGQGPEFLTYFQNEAQLEKSRLLSDRFSAERPKGSFSTLEIQRTEQGDSAMYLCASSSGPIYNEQFFGPGTRLTVL.

This clonotype appeared many times. J is TRBJ1-4 and V is TRBV20-1, with D possibly matching TRBD1 (6 bases). The CDR3 loop spans 14 amino acids. The V gene lost 5 bases and the J gene lost 0 bases, with 10 bases spanning the gap. The germline CDR1 and CDR2 sequences are DFQATT and SNEGSKA (reference sequence). CDR3 sequence reads: CSAGGQATNEKLFF. CDR3 DNA sequence: TGCAGTGCTGGGGGGCAGGCAACTAATGAAAAACTGTTTTTT.

The J gene is TRBJ2-3, the V gene TRBV15; D not resolved. Germline assignment: CDR1 LNHNV and CDR2 YYDKDF (reference sequence). Trimming cost V 1 base and J 4 bases, with 9 bases left between them. The CDR3 runs to 14 residues. The CDR3 loop reads CATSRVGNPDTQYF. The CDR3, as DNA: TGTGCCACCAGCAGAGTAGGGAACCCAGATACGCAGTATTTT.

This clonotype was detected a few times. V is TRBV24-1 and J is TRBJ2-1; 7 nucleotides align to TRBD1. The CDR3 spans 15 residues. The germline V gene has CDR1 KGHDR and CDR2 SFDVKD. V shed 4 bases, J shed 3 bases, and the junction held 5 bases outside the gene matches. CDR3: CATSDTGTVYNEQFF. The CDR3 nucleotides read TGTGCCACCAGTGACACAGGGACAGTCTACAATGAGCAGTTCTTC.

This clonotype was counted between two and nine times. This chain links TRBV7-3 with TRBJ2-7, with TRBD2 matching 9 bases. V lost 3 bases, J lost 0 bases, and 3 bases stayed unmatched. Germline V gene data show CDR1 as SGHTA and CDR2 as FQGTGA. This CDR3 has 15 amino acids. CDR3 sequence reads: CASSLDSGSSYEQYF. The CDR3 bases are TGTGCCAGCAGCTTGGATAGCGGGAGCTCCTACGAGCAGTACTTC.

This chain joins TRBV5-1 and TRBJ2-2; 12 bases line up with TRBD1. The germline gives CDR1 SGHRS, CDR2 YFSETQ. With 4 bases clipped from V and 6 bases from J, the junction kept 4 bases outside the gene matches. The CDR3 sequence is 15 residues long. The CDR3 DNA reads as TGCGCCAGCAGCCCCGGGACAGGGGGCTCCGGGGAGCTGTTTTTT. Its translation: CASSPGTGGSGELFF. Full variable domain (remainder filled in from reference TRBV5-1 and TRBJ2-2): KAGVTQTPRYLIKTRGQQVTLSCSPISGHRSVSWYQQTPGQGLQFLFEYFSETQRNKGNFPGRFSGRQFSNSRSEMNVSTLELGDSALYLCASSPGTGGSGELFFGEGSRLTVL.

At least ten counts were recorded for this clonotype. The J gene is TRBJ2-1, the V gene TRBV12-5; possible D gene TRBD2, 6 bases. Germline values: CDR1 LGHNT, CDR2 FRNRAP. CDR3 size: 15 residues. Trimming took off 2 bases at V and 4 bases at J, with 12 bases between the two ends. The CDR3 DNA reads as TGTGCTAGTGGTTTGACTAGCCAAACGTACAATGAGCAGTTCTTC. It codes for CASGLTSQTYNEQFF.